The rows below give T cell receptor beta chains drawn from one sample of a study of OX40 agonist ivuxolimab in advanced cancers. This table comes from immunoSEQ multiplex PCR, and its TCRdb copy is limited to in-frame clones, with some not included. The table lists under 25,000 clones, around 79% of them singletons, with 30% to 35% in the top ten. The source material was CD4+ or CD8+ T cells sorted from blood, sampled in a trial of the OX40 agonist ivuxolimab. The receptors derive from an adult with an advanced solid tumor such as melanoma, head and neck, liver or kidney cancer. Each CDR3 is given with its conserved first and last residue. The D gene is left open where the match is weak. A clone size is listed for some rows: how often the clone was seen (once, few, many), or a class if it is expanded.

- TRBJ1-5 12 - TRBV19 CASSPQGRPQHF
- TRBJ1-6 15 - TRBV19 CASSIRDNYNSPLHF
- TRBJ2-7 12 - TRBV29-1 CSVEGADFQQYF
- TRBJ2-7 13 TRBD2 TRBV30 CAWSTSGTYEQYF
- TRBJ2-1 17 TRBD1 TRBV2 CASSRDRGPSGFNEQFF
- TRBJ2-1 15 TRBD2 TRBV7-9 CASTPPAGATNEQFF
few TRBJ1-1 14 - TRBV13 CASSLGGWGTEAFF
- TRBJ1-2 14 - TRBV11-2 CASSLMAGRDGYTF
- TRBJ2-7 12 TRBD1 TRBV5-5 CASSLSGGEQYF
many TRBJ2-3 16 TRBD1 TRBV4-3 CASSQDGAGGPDTQYF
few TRBJ1-1 11 TRBD1 TRBV7-9 CASTRQGEAFF
- TRBJ2-3 19 TRBD2 TRBV13 CASSPTFRVAGATTDTQYF
- TRBJ2-7 15 - TRBV4-1 CASSLSAGTLYEQYF
- TRBJ1-2 13 TRBD1 TRBV6-5 CASSYSTGYGYTF
many TRBJ1-5 14 - TRBV19 CASSIMGPRQPQHF
- TRBJ1-2 15 TRBD1 TRBV4-3 CASSQGTGPPDGYTF
- TRBJ1-5 15 - TRBV7-9 CASSLASNLGQPQHF
- TRBJ2-1 13 TRBD2 TRBV14 CASSEGSSGATLF
- TRBJ1-3 15 TRBD1 TRBV4-1 CASSQEGRGGNTIYF
- TRBJ1-3 13 - TRBV10-1 CASTESSGNTIYF
- TRBJ2-1 15 - TRBV29-1 CSVEKSGSSYNEQFF
once TRBJ2-5 15 TRBD1 TRBV6-1 CASSPRQGPPETQYF
- TRBJ2-3 12 - TRBV9 CASSVTGKTQYF
- TRBJ2-1 15 - TRBV28 CASSTGGPSYNEQFF
- TRBJ1-1 15 - TRBV21-1 CASSTIGQANTEAFF
once TRBJ1-5 16 - TRBV7-9 CASSLALSGGVQPQHF
- TRBJ2-1 16 - TRBV28 CASSLYVGPPANEQFF
- TRBJ2-3 17 - TRBV4-3 CASSQDGPGTSTDTQYF
- TRBJ2-1 14 TRBD1 TRBV11-3 CASSNPDRGHEQFF